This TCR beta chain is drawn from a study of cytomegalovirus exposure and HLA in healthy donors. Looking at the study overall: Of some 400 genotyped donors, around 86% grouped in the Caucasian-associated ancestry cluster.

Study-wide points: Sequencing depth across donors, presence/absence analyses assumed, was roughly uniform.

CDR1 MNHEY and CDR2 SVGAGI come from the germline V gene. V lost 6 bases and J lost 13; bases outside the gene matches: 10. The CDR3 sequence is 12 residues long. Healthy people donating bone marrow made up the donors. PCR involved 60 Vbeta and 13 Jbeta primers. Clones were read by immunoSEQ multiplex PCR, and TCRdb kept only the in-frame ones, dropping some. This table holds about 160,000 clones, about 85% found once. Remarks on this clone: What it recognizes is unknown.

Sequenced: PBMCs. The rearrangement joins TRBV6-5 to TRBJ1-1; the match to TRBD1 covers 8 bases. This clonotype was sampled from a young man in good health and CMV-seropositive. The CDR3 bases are TGTGCCAGCAGACACCAGGGACAGGTTGATTTCTTT. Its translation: CASRHQGQVDFF.